These T cell receptor beta chains were read from a single sample in a study of blood T cell repertoires in COVID-19. Here immunoSEQ multiplex PCR was the method, and the copy in TCRdb shows in-frame clones only, minus some. This sample has approximately 280,000 clones, with nearly 90% found just once. Material for sequencing was PBMCs or T cells enriched from blood (not recorded which). All receptors derive from a woman between 18 and 30 years old with acute COVID-19. Both conserved end residues are part of each CDR3. D genes are given only for firm matches. Clone size appears in some rows only: once, few, many, or a class for an expanded clone.

v_gene	j_gene	abundance	d_gene	CDR3aa	CDR3nt
TRBV30	TRBJ1-6	once	.	CAWSTGIYSSYNSPLHF	TGTGCCTGGAGTACAGGGATCTATAGCTCCTATAATTCACCCCTCCACTTT
TRBV12-3/TRBV12-4	TRBJ2-5	once	.	CASSMTFETQYF	TGTGCCAGCAGTATGACATTTGAGACCCAGTACTTC
TRBV25-1	TRBJ1-2	.	.	CASSEKGSANYGYTF	TGTGCCAGCAGTGAAAAGGGGTCAGCTAACTATGGCTACACCTTC
TRBV11-2	TRBJ2-6	.	TRBD2	CASSAGAGANVLTF	TGTGCCAGCAGCGCGGGGGCTGGGGCCAACGTCCTGACTTTC
TRBV30	TRBJ2-5	.	.	CAWSYRGETQYF	TGTGCCTGGAGCTATCGGGGGGAGACCCAGTACTTC
TRBV9	TRBJ1-2	.	.	CASSVALGRTNYGYTF	TGTGCCAGCAGCGTAGCCCTCGGAAGGACAAACTATGGCTACACCTTC
TRBV25-1	TRBJ2-7	.	.	CASSVGGSSYEQYF	TGTGCCAGCAGTGTAGGGGGTTCCTCCTACGAGCAGTACTTC
TRBV11-3	TRBJ2-1	.	.	CASSRSGRSSSYNEQFF	TGTGCCAGCAGCAGGAGTGGCCGGTCCAGCTCCTACAATGAGCAGTTCTTC
TRBV7-6	TRBJ2-7	.	.	CASSFEPRYEQYF	TGTGCCAGCAGCTTCGAGCCTCGCTACGAGCAGTACTTC
TRBV27	TRBJ2-6	.	TRBD1	CASSSLGTGASGANVLTF	TGTGCCAGCAGTTCACTCGGGACAGGGGCATCTGGGGCCAACGTCCTGACTTTC
TRBV24-1	TRBJ2-1	.	.	CATSEPPGLWGYNEQFF	TGTGCCACCAGTGAACCCCCGGGACTGTGGGGATACAATGAGCAGTTCTTC
TRBV11-2	TRBJ2-2	.	TRBD2	CASSKPGLGNTGELFF	TGTGCCAGCAGCAAACCGGGACTAGGGAACACCGGGGAGCTGTTTTTT
TRBV5-5	TRBJ1-4	once	.	CASSDPFSDRDEKLFF	TGTGCCAGCAGCGACCCATTTTCTGACCGGGATGAAAAACTGTTTTTT
TRBV7-9	TRBJ2-7	.	TRBD1	CASSHRDRGEYEQYF	TGTGCCAGCAGCCACCGGGACAGGGGGGAGTACGAGCAGTACTTC
TRBV18	TRBJ1-5	.	TRBD1	CASSSLDRGGNQPQHF	TGTGCCAGCTCTTCCTTGGACAGGGGAGGCAATCAGCCCCAGCATTTT
TRBV27	TRBJ2-1	once	TRBD2	CASSFWTSSNNEQFF	TGTGCCAGCAGTTTTTGGACTAGCAGTAACAATGAGCAGTTCTTC
TRBV7-6	TRBJ2-5	.	.	CASSSGWGPETQYF	TGTGCCAGCAGCTCGGGGTGGGGGCCAGAGACCCAGTACTTC
TRBV4-2	TRBJ2-1	.	TRBD2	CASSHQGTSGNNEQFF	TGTGCCAGCAGCCACCAAGGGACTAGCGGGAACAATGAGCAGTTCTTC
TRBV7-3	TRBJ2-2	.	.	CASSLEGGIGELFF	TGTGCCAGCAGCTTAGAAGGAGGGATCGGGGAGCTGTTTTTT
TRBV10-1	TRBJ2-2	.	.	CASSENPRSDTGELFF	TGCGCCAGCAGTGAGAACCCCAGATCCGACACCGGGGAGCTGTTTTTT
TRBV29-1	TRBJ2-3	.	.	CSVRLADTQYF	TGCAGCGTTCGACTGGCAGATACGCAGTATTTT
TRBV5-1	TRBJ1-1	.	.	CASRAQGRRTEAFF	TGCGCCAGCAGGGCCCAGGGAAGGCGCACTGAAGCTTTCTTT
TRBV29-1	TRBJ2-7	once	.	CSVGLDYEQYF	TGCAGCGTTGGACTGGACTACGAGCAGTACTTC
TRBV5-6	TRBJ2-5	.	.	CASSERGRQETQYF	TGTGCCAGCAGTGAACGGGGGAGACAAGAGACCCAGTACTTC
TRBV15	TRBJ2-5	.	.	CATSREMGGQETQYF	TGTGCCACCAGCAGAGAAATGGGGGGTCAAGAGACCCAGTACTTC
TRBV18	TRBJ2-1	once	TRBD2	CASSKREGQYNEQFF	TGTGCCAGCTCAAAGCGGGAGGGCCAATACAATGAGCAGTTCTTC
TRBV12-3/TRBV12-4	TRBJ2-1	once	.	CASSSPSVNEQFF	TGTGCCAGCAGTTCTCCTAGCGTCAATGAGCAGTTCTTC